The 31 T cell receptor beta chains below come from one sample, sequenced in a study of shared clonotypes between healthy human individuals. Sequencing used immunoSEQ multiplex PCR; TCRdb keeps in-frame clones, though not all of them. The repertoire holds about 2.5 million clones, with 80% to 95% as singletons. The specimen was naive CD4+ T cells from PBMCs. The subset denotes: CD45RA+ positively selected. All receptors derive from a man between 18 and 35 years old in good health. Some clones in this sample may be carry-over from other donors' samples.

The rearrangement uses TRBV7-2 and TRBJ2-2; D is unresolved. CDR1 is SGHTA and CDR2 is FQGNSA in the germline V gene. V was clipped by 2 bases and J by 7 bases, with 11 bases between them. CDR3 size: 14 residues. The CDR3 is CASSLLGILGELFF. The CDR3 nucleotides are TGTGCCAGCAGCTTATTAGGGATACTCGGGGAGCTGTTTTTT. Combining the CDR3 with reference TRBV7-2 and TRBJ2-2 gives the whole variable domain GAGVSQSPSNKVTEKGKDVELRCDPISGHTALYWYRQSLGQGLEFLIYFQGNSAPDKSGLPSDRFSAERTGGSVSTLTIQRTQQEDSAVYLCASSLLGILGELFFGEGSRLTVL.

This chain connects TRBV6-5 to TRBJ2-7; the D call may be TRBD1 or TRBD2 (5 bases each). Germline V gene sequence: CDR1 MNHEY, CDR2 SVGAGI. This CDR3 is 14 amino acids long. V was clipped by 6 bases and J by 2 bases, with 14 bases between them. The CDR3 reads CASRLGPTTYEQYF. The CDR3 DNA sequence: TGTGCCAGCAGGTTGGGACCGACCACCTACGAGCAGTACTTC.

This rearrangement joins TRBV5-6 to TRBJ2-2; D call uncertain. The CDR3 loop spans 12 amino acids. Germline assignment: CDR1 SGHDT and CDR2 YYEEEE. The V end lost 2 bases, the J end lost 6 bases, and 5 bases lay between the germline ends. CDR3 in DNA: TGTGCCAGCAGCTTCTCCCCCGGGGAGCTGTTTTTT. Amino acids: CASSFSPGELFF.

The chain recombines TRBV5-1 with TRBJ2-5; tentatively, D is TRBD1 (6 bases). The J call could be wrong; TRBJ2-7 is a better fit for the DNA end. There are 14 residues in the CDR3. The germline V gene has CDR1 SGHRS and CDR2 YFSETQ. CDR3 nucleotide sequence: TGCGCCAGCAGCTTGTCCGGCAGGGGCGACGAGCAGTACTTC. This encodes CASSLSGRGDEQYF.

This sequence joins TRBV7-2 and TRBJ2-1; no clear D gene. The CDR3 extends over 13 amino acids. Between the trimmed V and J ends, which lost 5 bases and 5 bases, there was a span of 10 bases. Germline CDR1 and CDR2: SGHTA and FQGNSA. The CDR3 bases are TGTGCCAGCAGCCCCTCATCCCACAATGAGCAGTTCTTC. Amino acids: CASSPSSHNEQFF.

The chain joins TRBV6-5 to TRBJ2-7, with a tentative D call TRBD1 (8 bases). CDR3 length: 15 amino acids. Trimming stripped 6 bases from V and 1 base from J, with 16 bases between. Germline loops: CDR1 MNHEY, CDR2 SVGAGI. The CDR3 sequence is CASRAGQVGSYEQYF. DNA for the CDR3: TGTGCCAGCAGAGCGGGACAGGTGGGGTCCTACGAGCAGTACTTC.

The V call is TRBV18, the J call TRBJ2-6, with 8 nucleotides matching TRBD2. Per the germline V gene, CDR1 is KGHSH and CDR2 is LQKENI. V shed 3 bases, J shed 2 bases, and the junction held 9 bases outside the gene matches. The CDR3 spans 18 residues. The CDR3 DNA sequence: TGTGCCAGCTCACCCCCCCCCAGCGGGAGACCTGGGGCCAACGTCCTGACTTTC. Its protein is CASSPPPSGRPGANVLTF.

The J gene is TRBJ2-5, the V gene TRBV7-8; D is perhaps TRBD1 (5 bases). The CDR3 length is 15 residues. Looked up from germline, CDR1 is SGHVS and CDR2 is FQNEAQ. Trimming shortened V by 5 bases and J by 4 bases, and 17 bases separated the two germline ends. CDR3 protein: CASSHPGSHPETQYF. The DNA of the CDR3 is TGTGCCAGCAGCCACCCAGGGTCCCATCCAGAGACCCAGTACTTC.

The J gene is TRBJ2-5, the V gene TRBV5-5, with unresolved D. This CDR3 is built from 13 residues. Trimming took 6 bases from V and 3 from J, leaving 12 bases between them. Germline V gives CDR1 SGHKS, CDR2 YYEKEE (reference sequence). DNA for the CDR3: TGTGCCAGCACCGTGGATATCGAAGAGACCCAGTACTTC. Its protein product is CASTVDIEETQYF.

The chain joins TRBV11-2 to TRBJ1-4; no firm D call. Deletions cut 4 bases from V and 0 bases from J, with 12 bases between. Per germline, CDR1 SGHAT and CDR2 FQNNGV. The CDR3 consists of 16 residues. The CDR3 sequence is CASSSRLSATNEKLFF. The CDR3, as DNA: TGTGCCAGCAGCTCCCGACTTTCTGCAACTAATGAAAAACTGTTTTTT. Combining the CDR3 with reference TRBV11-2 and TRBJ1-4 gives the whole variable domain EAGVAQSPRYKIIEKRQSVAFWCNPISGHATLYWYQQILGQGPKLLIQFQNNGVVDDSQLPKDRFSAERLKGVDSTLKIQPAKLEDSAVYLCASSSRLSATNEKLFFGSGTQLSVL.

CDR3 DNA sequence: TGTGCCAGCAGTTTGACTTCCGATGCTGAAGCTTTCTTT. It translates to CASSLTSDAEAFF. V and J are TRBV28 and TRBJ1-1; D unclear. The V end was cut by 3 bases, the J end by 6 bases, with 11 bases between. CDR3 length: 13 residues. Germline V gives CDR1 MDHEN, CDR2 SYDVKM.

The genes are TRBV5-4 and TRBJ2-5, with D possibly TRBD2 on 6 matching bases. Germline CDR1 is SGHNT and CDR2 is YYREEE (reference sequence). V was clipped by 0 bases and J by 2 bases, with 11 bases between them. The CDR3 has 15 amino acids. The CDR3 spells CASSLAPRGQETQYF. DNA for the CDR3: TGTGCCAGCAGCTTGGCCCCTCGGGGGCAAGAGACCCAGTACTTC. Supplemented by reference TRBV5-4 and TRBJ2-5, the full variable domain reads ETGVTQSPTHLIKTRGQQVTLRCSSQSGHNTVSWYQQALGQGPQFIFQYYREEENGRGNFPPRFSGLQFPNYSSELNVNALELDDSALYLCASSLAPRGQETQYFGPGTRLLVL.

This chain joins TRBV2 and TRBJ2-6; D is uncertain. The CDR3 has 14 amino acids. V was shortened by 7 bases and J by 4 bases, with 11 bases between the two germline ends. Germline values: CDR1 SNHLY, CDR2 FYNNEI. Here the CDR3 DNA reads TGTGCCAGCAAGCCAAATTCAGGGGCCAACGTCCTGACTTTC. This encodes CASKPNSGANVLTF.

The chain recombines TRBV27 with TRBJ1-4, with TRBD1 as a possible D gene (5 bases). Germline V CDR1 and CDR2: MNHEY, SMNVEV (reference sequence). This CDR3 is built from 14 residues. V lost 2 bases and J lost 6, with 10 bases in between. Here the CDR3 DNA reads TGTGCCAGCAGTTTAAGACAGAGTCATGAAAAACTGTTTTTT. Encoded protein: CASSLRQSHEKLFF.

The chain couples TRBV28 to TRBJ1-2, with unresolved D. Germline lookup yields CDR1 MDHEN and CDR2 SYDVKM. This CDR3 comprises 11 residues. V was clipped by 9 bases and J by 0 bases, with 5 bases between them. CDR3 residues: CASLTNYGYTF. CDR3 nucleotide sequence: TGTGCCAGTTTAACTAACTATGGCTACACCTTC.

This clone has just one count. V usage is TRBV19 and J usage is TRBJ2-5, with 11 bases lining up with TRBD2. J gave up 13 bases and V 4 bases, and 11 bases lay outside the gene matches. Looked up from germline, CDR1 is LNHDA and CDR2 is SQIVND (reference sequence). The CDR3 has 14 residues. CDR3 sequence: CASSTTSGGPLAYF. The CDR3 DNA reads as TGTGCCAGTAGTACCACTAGCGGGGGCCCTCTTGCGTACTTC.

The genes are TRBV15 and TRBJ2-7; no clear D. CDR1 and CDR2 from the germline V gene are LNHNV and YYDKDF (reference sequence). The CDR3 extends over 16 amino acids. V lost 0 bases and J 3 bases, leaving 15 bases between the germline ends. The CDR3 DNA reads TGTGCCACCAGCAGAGATATACGGGCAGACAACTACGAGCAGTACTTC. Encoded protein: CATSRDIRADNYEQYF.

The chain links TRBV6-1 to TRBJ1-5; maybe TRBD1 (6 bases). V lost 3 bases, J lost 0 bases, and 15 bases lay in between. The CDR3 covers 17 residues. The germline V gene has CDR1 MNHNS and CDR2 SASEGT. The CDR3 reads CASSEGTIIYSNQPQHF. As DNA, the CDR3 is TGTGCCAGCAGTGAGGGGACAATAATTTATAGCAATCAGCCCCAGCATTTT.

Here the CDR3 DNA reads TGTGCCAGCAGCTTCTCACCAGGGGAAACTGAAGCTTTCTTT. It yields the protein CASSFSPGETEAFF. The chain combines TRBV5-4 with TRBJ1-1; TRBD1 might be the D (6 bases). Per the germline V gene, CDR1 is SGHNT and CDR2 is YYREEE (reference sequence). CDR3 length: 14 amino acids. V gave up 2 bases and J gave up 5 bases, with 13 bases separating them.

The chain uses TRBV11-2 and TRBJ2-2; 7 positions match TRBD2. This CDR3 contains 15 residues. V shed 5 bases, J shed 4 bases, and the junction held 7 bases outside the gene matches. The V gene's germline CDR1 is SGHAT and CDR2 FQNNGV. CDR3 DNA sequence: TGTGCCAGCAGCCTTAGGCGGGAGCTCACCGGGGAGCTGTTTTTT. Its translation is CASSLRRELTGELFF.

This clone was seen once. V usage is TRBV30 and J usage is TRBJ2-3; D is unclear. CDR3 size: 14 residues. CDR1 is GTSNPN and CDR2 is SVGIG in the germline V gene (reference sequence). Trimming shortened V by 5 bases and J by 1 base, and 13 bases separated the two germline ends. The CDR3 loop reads CAWGRKGGTDTQYF. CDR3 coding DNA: TGTGCCTGGGGCCGGAAGGGCGGCACAGATACGCAGTATTTT.

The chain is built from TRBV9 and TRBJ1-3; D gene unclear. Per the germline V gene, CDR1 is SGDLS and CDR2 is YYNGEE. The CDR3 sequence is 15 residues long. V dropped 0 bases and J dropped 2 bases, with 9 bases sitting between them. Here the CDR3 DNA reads TGTGCCAGCAGCGTAGAAGGCTCAGCTGGAAACACCATATATTTT. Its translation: CASSVEGSAGNTIYF.

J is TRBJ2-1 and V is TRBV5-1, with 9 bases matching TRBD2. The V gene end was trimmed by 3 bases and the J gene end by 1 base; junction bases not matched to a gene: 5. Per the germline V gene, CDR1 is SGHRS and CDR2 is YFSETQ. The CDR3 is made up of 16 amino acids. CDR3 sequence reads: CASSWDSGSSYNEQFF. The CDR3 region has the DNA TGCGCCAGCAGCTGGGATAGCGGGAGTTCCTACAATGAGCAGTTCTTC.

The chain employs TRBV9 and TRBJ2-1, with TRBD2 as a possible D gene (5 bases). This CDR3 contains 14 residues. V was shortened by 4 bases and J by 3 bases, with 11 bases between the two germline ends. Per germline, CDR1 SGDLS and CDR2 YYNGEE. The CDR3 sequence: CASSPPGIYNEQFF. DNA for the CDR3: TGTGCCAGCAGCCCTCCCGGGATCTACAATGAGCAGTTCTTC.

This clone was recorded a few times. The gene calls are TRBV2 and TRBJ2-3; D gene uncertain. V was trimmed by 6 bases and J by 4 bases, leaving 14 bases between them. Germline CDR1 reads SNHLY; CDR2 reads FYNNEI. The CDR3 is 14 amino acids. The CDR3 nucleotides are TGTGCCAGCAGACGCACCCCGCTAGCAGATACGCAGTATTTT. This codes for CASRRTPLADTQYF.

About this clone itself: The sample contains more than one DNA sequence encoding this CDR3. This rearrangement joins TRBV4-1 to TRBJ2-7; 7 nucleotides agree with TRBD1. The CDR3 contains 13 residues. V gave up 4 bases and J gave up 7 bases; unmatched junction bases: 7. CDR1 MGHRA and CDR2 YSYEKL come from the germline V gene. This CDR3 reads CASSLRDREEQYF. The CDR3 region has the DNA TGCGCCAGCAGCCTTCGAGACAGGGAGGAGCAGTACTTC.

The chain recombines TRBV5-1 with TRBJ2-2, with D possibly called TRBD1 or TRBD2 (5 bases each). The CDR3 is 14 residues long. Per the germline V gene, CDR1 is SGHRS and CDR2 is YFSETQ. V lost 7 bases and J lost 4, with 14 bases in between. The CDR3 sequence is CASGHLGVTGELFF. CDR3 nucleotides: TGCGCCAGCGGACACCTGGGGGTCACCGGGGAGCTGTTTTTT.

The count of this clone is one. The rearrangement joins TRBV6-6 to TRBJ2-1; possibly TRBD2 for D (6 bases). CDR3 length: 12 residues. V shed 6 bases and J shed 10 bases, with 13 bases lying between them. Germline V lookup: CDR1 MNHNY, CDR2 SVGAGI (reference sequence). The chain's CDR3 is CASRTGLREQFF. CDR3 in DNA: TGTGCCAGCAGGACGGGACTTCGAGAGCAGTTCTTC.

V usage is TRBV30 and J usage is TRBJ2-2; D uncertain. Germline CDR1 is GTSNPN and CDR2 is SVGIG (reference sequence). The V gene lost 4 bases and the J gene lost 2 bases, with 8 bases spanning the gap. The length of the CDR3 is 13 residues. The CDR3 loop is CAWTPGNTGELFF. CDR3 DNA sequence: TGTGCCTGGACCCCGGGTAACACCGGGGAGCTGTTTTTT.

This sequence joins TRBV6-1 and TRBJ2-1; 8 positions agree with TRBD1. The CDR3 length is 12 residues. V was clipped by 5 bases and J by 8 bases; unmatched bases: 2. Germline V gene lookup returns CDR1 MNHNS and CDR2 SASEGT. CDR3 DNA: TGTGCCAGCAGTTCCAGGGGGCATGAGCAGTTCTTC. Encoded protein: CASSSRGHEQFF.

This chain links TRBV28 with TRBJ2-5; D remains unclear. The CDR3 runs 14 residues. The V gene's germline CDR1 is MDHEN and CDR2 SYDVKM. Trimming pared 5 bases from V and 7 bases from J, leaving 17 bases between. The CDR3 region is CASSTSLGFGTQYF. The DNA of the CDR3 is TGTGCCAGCAGTACATCCCTAGGATTTGGGACCCAGTACTTC.